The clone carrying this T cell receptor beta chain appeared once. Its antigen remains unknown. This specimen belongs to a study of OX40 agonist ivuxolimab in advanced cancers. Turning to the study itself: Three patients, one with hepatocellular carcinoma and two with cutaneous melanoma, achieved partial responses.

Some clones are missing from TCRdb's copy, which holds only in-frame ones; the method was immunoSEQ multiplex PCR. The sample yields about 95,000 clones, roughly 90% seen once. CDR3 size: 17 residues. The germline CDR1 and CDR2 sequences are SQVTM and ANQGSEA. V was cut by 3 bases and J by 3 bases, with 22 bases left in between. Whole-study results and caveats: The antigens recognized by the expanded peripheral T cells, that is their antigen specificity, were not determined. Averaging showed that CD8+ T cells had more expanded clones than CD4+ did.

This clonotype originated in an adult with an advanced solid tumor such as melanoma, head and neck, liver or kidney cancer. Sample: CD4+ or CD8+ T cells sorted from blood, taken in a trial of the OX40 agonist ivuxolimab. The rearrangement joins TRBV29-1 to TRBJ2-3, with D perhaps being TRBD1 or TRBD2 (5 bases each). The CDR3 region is CSVDFGVQLRGTDTQYF. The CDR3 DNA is TGCAGCGTTGATTTTGGTGTTCAGTTGAGGGGTACAGATACGCAGTATTTT.